This TCR beta chain originates from a study of blood T cells in healthy people across ages. Researchers report isolating at least 6.5 million PBMCs per sample. Extractions gave at least 5 micrograms of total RNA per sample. This CDR3 contains 13 residues. Trimming cost V 3 bases and J 5 bases, with 8 bases left between them. CDR1 is SGHRS, CDR2 YFSETQ, per germline. A second about 7 to 12 cycle PCR used barcoded and J-beta primers. Each CDR3 protein is one row after TCRdb ran MiXCR on the 5' RACE reads. The sample holds 850,000 to 1,000,000 distinct CDR3 sequences, 48% seen once. This clonotype was observed a handful of times.

This chain connects TRBV5-1 to TRBJ1-4; D is uncertain. This receptor was taken from a young man in good health. Sequencing was performed on blood. The CDR3 DNA is TGCGCCAGCAGCTCAAGCAGGAATGAAAAACTGTTTTTT. Translation gives CASSSSRNEKLFF.